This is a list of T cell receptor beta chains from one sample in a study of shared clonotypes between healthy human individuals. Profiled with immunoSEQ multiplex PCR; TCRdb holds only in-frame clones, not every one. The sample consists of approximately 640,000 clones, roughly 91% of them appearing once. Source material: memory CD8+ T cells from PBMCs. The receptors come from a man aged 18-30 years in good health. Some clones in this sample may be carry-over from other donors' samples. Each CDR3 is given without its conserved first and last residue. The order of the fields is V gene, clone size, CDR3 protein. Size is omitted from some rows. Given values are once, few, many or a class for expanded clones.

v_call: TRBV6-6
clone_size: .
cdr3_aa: ASSYSDTYEQY

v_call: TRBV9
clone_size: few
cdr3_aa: ASSPRQGLNTEAF

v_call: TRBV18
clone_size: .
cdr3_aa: ASSPGTNGNSKYNEQF

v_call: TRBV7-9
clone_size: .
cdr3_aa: ASSIPGTVPGREQY

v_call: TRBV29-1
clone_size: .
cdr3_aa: SVVGTSGRAGSYEQY

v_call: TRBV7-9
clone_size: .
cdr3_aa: ASSLEDREKLF

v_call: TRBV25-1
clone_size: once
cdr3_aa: ASSEAGGHYEQY

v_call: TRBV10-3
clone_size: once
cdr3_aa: AIDSGGYFSNEQF

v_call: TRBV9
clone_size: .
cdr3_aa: ASSHPLAGGPHNEQF

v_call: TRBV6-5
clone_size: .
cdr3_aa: ASTSSDYNEQF

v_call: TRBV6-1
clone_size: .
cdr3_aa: ASSEISNPSYGYT

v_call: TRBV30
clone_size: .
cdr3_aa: AWSPDYEQY

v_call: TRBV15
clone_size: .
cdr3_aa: ATSRGTADNEKLF

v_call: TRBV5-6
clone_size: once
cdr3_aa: ASRFSDTEAF

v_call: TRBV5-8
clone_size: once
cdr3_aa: ASSPGTGTGEKLF

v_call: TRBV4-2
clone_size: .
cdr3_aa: ASSQDRAGRMHSPLH

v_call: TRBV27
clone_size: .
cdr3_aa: ASARGGGHNEQF

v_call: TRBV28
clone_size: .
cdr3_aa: ASSPLAGVTDEQF

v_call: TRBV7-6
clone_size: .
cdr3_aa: ASSQRGSYNEQF

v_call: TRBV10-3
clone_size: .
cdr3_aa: AIFRDRGLTGEQF

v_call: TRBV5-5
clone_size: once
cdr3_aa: ASSLARVAGYT

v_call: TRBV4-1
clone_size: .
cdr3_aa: ASSLRVAGELF

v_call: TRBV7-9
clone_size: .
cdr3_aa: ASSNSGQGAYEQY

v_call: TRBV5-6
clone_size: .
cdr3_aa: ASSSLRGTEAF

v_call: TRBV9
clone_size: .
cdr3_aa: ASSVSQREGPVEQY

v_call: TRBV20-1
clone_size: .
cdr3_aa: SARDPYEQY

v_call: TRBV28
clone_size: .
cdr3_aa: ASSLGVWGQTNYGYT

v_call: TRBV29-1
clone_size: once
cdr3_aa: SVAKTGGDGYT

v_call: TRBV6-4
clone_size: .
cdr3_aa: ASSYSQRVLTGELF

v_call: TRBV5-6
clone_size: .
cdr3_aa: ASSLEPKSYNEQF

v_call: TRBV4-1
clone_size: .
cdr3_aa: ASSQVGIDEQF

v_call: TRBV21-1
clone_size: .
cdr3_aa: ASSKGSAGGLYGYT

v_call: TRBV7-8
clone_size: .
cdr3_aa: ASSAPRTSGGPRF

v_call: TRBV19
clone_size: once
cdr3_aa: ASSPGQGAYEQY

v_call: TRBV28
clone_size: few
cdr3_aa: ASRYRDRVTEAF

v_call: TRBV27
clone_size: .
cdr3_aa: ASSLQTNSYEQY

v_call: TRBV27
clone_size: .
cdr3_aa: ASSSTVGGETQY

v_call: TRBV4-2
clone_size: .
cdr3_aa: ASSQEDRGGTGELF